Following are 28 T cell receptor beta chains from one sample sequenced in a study of early T cells in non-severe SARS-CoV-2 infection. MiXCR, applied by TCRdb to the 5' RACE reads, yields one record per CDR3 protein. The sample lists approximately 35,000 distinct CDR3 sequences, 5.5% to 6% occurring once. The sequencing input was whole blood. Receptors were obtained from an adult who was a healthcare worker with PCR-confirmed SARS-CoV-2 infection or an uninfected control (not recorded which).

This clonotype was seen more than once but under ten times. This rearrangement joins TRBV11-2 to TRBJ1-5; D is undetermined. The germline V and J ends were trimmed by 0 bases and 4 bases, with 10 bases remaining between them. The CDR3 is made up of 15 amino acids. Looked up from germline, CDR1 is SGHAT and CDR2 is FQNNGV. CDR3 coding DNA: TGTGCCAGCAGCTTAGAGGGCAGGCCGAATCAGCCCCAGCATTTT. It is translated as CASSLEGRPNQPQHF.

This clonotype has a handful of counts. This chain connects TRBV6-2 or TRBV6-3 to TRBJ2-5, with unresolved D. Germline V gene lookup returns CDR1 MNHEY and CDR2 SVGEGT. V shed 2 bases and J shed 1 base, with 11 bases lying between them. The CDR3 sequence is 15 residues long. As DNA, the CDR3 is TGTGCCAGCAGTTACCTTATTGGCAGCCAAGAGACCCAGTACTTC. This encodes CASSYLIGSQETQYF.

This clonotype was recorded at least ten times. The J gene is TRBJ2-3, the V gene TRBV6-6; D gene unclear. The ends were cut back, 5 bases at V and 2 bases at J, with 17 bases in the middle. The CDR3 runs to 16 residues. Germline-derived CDR1 and CDR2 are MNHNY and SVGAGI (reference sequence). CDR3 in DNA: TGTGCCAGCAGTCCCATGAGCCGGATAATCACAGATACGCAGTATTTT. Translation gives CASSPMSRIITDTQYF.

This clonotype showed up many times. In DNA, the CDR3 is TGTGCCAGCAGCTTAGATGTAGCCGGGACGGATGCTTTCTTT. Translation: CASSLDVAGTDAFF. The chain has TRBV11-2 and TRBJ1-1, with D possibly matching TRBD1 (5 bases). Germline V gene sequence: CDR1 SGHAT, CDR2 FQNNGV. This CDR3 contains 14 residues. V lost 0 bases and J lost 11, with 16 bases in between.

This clonotype was detected many times. The rearrangement joins TRBV7-8 to TRBJ2-4, with D tentatively TRBD1 (5 bases). Germline CDR1 and CDR2: SGHVS and FQNEAQ. V was trimmed by 2 bases and J by 9 bases, leaving 14 bases between them. This CDR3 has 14 amino acids. CDR3: CASSLSPGLGIQYF. The CDR3 DNA reads TGTGCCAGCAGCTTAAGCCCAGGGCTGGGCATTCAGTACTTC.

This clonotype was seen more than once but under ten times. The V gene is TRBV29-1, the J gene TRBJ2-3; TRBD2 aligns across 14 bases. The CDR3 has 16 amino acids. Losses at the gene ends were 1 base for V and 4 bases for J; bases not matched to a gene: 4. Germline CDR1 reads SQVTM; CDR2 reads ANQGSEA. CDR3: CSVEGTSGGPPDTQYF. CDR3 nucleotide sequence: TGCAGCGTTGAAGGGACTAGCGGGGGGCCCCCAGATACGCAGTATTTT.

This clonotype has ten or more counts. This chain links TRBV6-6 with TRBJ1-1; D remains ambiguous. CDR3 length: 13 amino acids. Between the trimmed V and J ends, which lost 2 bases and 1 base, there was a span of 5 bases. CDR1 MNHNY and CDR2 SVGAGI come from the germline V gene (reference sequence). The CDR3 bases are TGTGCCAGCAGTTACGACGCGAACACTGAAGCTTTCTTT. This translates into CASSYDANTEAFF.

Many counts were recorded for this clonotype. The V and J genes are TRBV15 and TRBJ1-4; 7 bases agree with TRBD1. There are 18 residues in the CDR3. V shed 1 base, J shed 0 bases, and the junction held 8 bases outside the gene matches. Germline V gives CDR1 LNHNV, CDR2 YYDKDF (reference sequence). CDR3 sequence: CATSRAGRQGTTNEKLFF. In DNA form, the CDR3 reads TGTGCCACCAGCAGAGCTGGGAGACAGGGAACAACTAATGAAAAACTGTTTTTT. The variable domain in full, completed from reference TRBV15 and TRBJ1-4, reads DAMVIQNPRYQVTQFGKPVTLSCSQTLNHNVMYWYQQKSSQAPKLLFHYYDKDFNNEADTPDNFQSRRPNTSFCFLDIRSPGLGDTAMYLCATSRAGRQGTTNEKLFFGSGTQLSVL.

This clonotype was seen ten or more times. The chain couples TRBV6-5 to TRBJ1-1, with 9 bases aligning to TRBD1. CDR1 MNHEY and CDR2 SVGAGI come from the germline V gene. This CDR3 contains 13 residues. V was pared by 7 bases and J by 6 bases, with 6 bases of the junction left unmatched. The CDR3 DNA sequence: TGTGCCAGCATGACAGGGGGAAGGGCTGAAGCTTTCTTT. This translates into CASMTGGRAEAFF.

This clonotype was picked up many times. This chain links TRBV6-4 with TRBJ2-3, with 7 bases aligning to TRBD2. The CDR3 consists of 14 residues. The germline gives CDR1 MRHNA, CDR2 SNTAGT. The ends lost 4 bases at V and 0 bases at J; junction bases unmatched: 1. CDR3 amino acids: CASSASGSTDTQYF. CDR3 coding DNA: TGTGCCAGCAGTGCTAGCGGTAGCACAGATACGCAGTATTTT.

This clonotype has at least ten counts. The V and J genes are TRBV6-4 and TRBJ2-3; 9 nucleotides line up with TRBD2. This CDR3 region has 15 residues. Germline V CDR1 and CDR2: MRHNA, SNTAGT. V dropped 4 bases and J dropped 3; count of bases not matched to a gene: 5. The CDR3 reads CASSGNSGGTDTQYF. The CDR3 bases are TGTGCCAGCAGTGGCAATAGCGGGGGAACAGATACGCAGTATTTT.

The rearrangement joins TRBV19 to TRBJ2-3; the D gene is possibly TRBD1 (5 bases). The length of the CDR3 is 14 residues. The V and J ends lost 4 bases and 4 bases respectively, with 12 bases between them. The germline CDR1 and CDR2 sequences are LNHDA and SQIVND (reference sequence). CDR3 sequence: CASSKGLGPDTQYF. In DNA, the CDR3 is TGTGCCAGTAGTAAGGGGCTCGGGCCAGATACGCAGTATTTT.

This clonotype was seen repeatedly, ten times or more. The chain recombines TRBV20-1 with TRBJ2-3, with D maybe TRBD2 (6 bases). The CDR3 has 16 residues. Germline V CDR1 and CDR2: DFQATT, SNEGSKA (reference sequence). V was clipped by 0 bases and J by 0 bases, with 13 bases between them. The CDR3 coding sequence is TGCAGTGCTAGAGATCTGGAGGGGAAGAGCACAGATACGCAGTATTTT. It encodes CSARDLEGKSTDTQYF.

This clonotype was observed many times. The chain is built from TRBV3-1 and TRBJ1-2, with unresolved D. Germline V gene lookup returns CDR1 LGHDT and CDR2 YNNKEL (reference sequence). This CDR3 is built from 14 residues. Trimming pared 4 bases from V and 0 bases from J, leaving 9 bases between. CDR3 region: CASSPTSTNYGYTF. CDR3 sequence (DNA): TGTGCCAGCAGCCCAACCTCGACTAACTATGGCTACACCTTC.

This clonotype was counted ten times or more. This sequence joins TRBV6-1 and TRBJ2-7; D is unclear. The CDR3 extends over 11 amino acids. V gave up 8 bases and J gave up 1 base, with 6 bases separating them. Germline-derived CDR1 and CDR2 are MNHNS and SASEGT. CDR3 amino acids: CASGSSYEQYF. The DNA for the CDR3 is TGTGCCAGCGGGTCTTCCTACGAGCAGTACTTC.

At least ten counts were recorded for this clonotype. This chain links TRBV12-3 or TRBV12-4 with TRBJ2-1, with TRBD1 matching over 7 bases. The CDR3 totals 15 residues. The ends lost 6 bases at V and 0 bases at J; junction bases unmatched: 5. CDR3 sequence reads: CASSPGQSSYNEQFF. CDR3 bases: TGTGCCAGCAGCCCGGGACAGAGCTCCTACAATGAGCAGTTCTTC.

In this sample, this clonotype turned up many times. The chain combines TRBV2 with TRBJ1-1; D uncertain. V shed 6 bases and J shed 5 bases, with 16 bases lying between them. Germline lookup yields CDR1 SNHLY and CDR2 FYNNEI. The CDR3 is made up of 14 amino acids. The CDR3 here is CASSRYSLGTEAFF. The CDR3 DNA reads as TGTGCCAGCAGCCGATATAGCCTGGGGACTGAAGCTTTCTTT.

This clonotype was counted only a few times. The genes are TRBV4-1 and TRBJ2-5; unclear D gene. The CDR3 is made up of 16 amino acids. Trimming left V 3 bases short and J 1 base short, with 15 bases between. The germline V gene encodes CDR1 MGHRA and CDR2 YSYEKL. CDR3 DNA: TGCGCCAGCAGCCACCCCCTCGATACCCGCCAAGAGACCCAGTACTTC. Its translation is CASSHPLDTRQETQYF.

This chain joins TRBV20-1 and TRBJ1-1; TRBD1 might be the D (5 bases). This CDR3 is built from 13 residues. Trimming took 3 bases from V and 3 from J, leaving 11 bases between them. The germline gives CDR1 DFQATT, CDR2 SNEGSKA (reference sequence). The CDR3 protein is CSARGGTDTEAFF. The DNA for the CDR3 is TGCAGTGCTAGGGGGGGTACAGACACTGAAGCTTTCTTT.

There are many counts of this clonotype. This chain connects TRBV5-1 to TRBJ2-7; D remains ambiguous. V lost 4 bases, J lost 0 bases, and 8 bases lay in between. Germline V gives CDR1 SGHRS, CDR2 YFSETQ. The CDR3 loop spans 13 amino acids. The CDR3 region is CASSPQTSYEQYF. CDR3 sequence (DNA): TGCGCCAGCAGCCCGCAAACCTCCTACGAGCAGTACTTC.

There are many counts of this clonotype. J is TRBJ1-1 and V is TRBV19; D gene unclear. This CDR3 region has 13 residues. CDR1 LNHDA and CDR2 SQIVND come from the germline V gene (reference sequence). V dropped 5 bases and J dropped 1 base, with 8 bases sitting between them. In DNA, the CDR3 is TGTGCCAGTAGTTTAGTCGGGAACACTGAAGCTTTCTTT. Translated: CASSLVGNTEAFF.

This clonotype has a count of ten or more. The chain is built from TRBV7-3 and TRBJ2-2, with D unresolved. This CDR3 comprises 12 residues. V gave up 2 bases and J gave up 7 bases, with 5 bases separating them. Per germline, CDR1 SGHTA and CDR2 FQGTGA. CDR3 bases: TGTGCCAGCAGCTTATACGGCGGGGAGCTGTTTTTT. This codes for CASSLYGGELFF.

This clonotype was detected many times. This rearrangement joins TRBV7-6 to TRBJ2-2, with D maybe TRBD2 (5 bases). CDR1 SGHVS and CDR2 FNYEAQ come from the germline V gene. This CDR3 has 18 residues. Trimming stripped 2 bases from V and 0 bases from J, with 16 bases between. The DNA for the CDR3 is TGTGCCAGCAGCTTAATGCCGGACTGGGGAGCGAACACCGGGGAGCTGTTTTTT. This encodes CASSLMPDWGANTGELFF.

This clonotype has only a few counts. V and J are TRBV25-1 and TRBJ2-1; no reliable D call. V was trimmed by 3 bases and J by 4 bases, leaving 16 bases between them. This CDR3 region has 16 residues. Germline V gene sequence: CDR1 MGHDK, CDR2 SYGVNS. The CDR3 DNA follows: TGTGCCAGCAGTGATGCGAGTGGGGTGAAATACAATGAGCAGTTCTTC. It encodes CASSDASGVKYNEQFF.

This clonotype was picked up many times. V gene TRBV12-3 or TRBV12-4 combines with J gene TRBJ1-5, with D perhaps matching TRBD1 (6 bases). This CDR3 region has 15 residues. Trimming took 5 bases from V and 8 from J, leaving 19 bases between them. DNA for the CDR3: TGTGCCAGCAGTCCCTTAACGGGGGGCGGGAAGCCCCAGCATTTT. It specifies CASSPLTGGGKPQHF.

This clonotype has at least ten counts. The chain employs TRBV11-2 and TRBJ2-2; maybe TRBD2 (5 bases). CDR1 is SGHAT and CDR2 is FQNNGV in the germline V gene. V dropped 2 bases and J dropped 6 bases, with 10 bases sitting between them. The CDR3 spans 14 residues. In nucleotides, the CDR3 is TGTGCCAGCAGCTTAAGCCTAGCATCCGGGGAGCTGTTTTTT. Its protein product is CASSLSLASGELFF.

This clonotype was picked up many times. V gene TRBV6-5 combines with J gene TRBJ1-4; a weak D match, TRBD1 (5 bases). Germline assignment: CDR1 MNHEY and CDR2 SVGAGI. The CDR3 length is 15 residues. V was pared by 8 bases and J by 5 bases, with 18 bases between. CDR3 in amino acids: CASRSSGLGNEKLFF. In nucleotides, the CDR3 is TGTGCCAGCCGAAGCTCGGGACTGGGGAATGAAAAACTGTTTTTT.

At least ten counts were recorded for this clonotype. This chain connects TRBV27 to TRBJ2-5; D is possibly TRBD2 (6 bases). This CDR3 is 14 amino acids long. Per the germline V gene, CDR1 is MNHEY and CDR2 is SMNVEV (reference sequence). The V end lost 4 bases, the J end lost 5 bases, and 14 bases lay between the germline ends. The chain's CDR3 is CASSYTSPLETQYF. In DNA form, the CDR3 reads TGTGCCAGCAGTTATACTAGCCCCCTCGAGACCCAGTACTTC.